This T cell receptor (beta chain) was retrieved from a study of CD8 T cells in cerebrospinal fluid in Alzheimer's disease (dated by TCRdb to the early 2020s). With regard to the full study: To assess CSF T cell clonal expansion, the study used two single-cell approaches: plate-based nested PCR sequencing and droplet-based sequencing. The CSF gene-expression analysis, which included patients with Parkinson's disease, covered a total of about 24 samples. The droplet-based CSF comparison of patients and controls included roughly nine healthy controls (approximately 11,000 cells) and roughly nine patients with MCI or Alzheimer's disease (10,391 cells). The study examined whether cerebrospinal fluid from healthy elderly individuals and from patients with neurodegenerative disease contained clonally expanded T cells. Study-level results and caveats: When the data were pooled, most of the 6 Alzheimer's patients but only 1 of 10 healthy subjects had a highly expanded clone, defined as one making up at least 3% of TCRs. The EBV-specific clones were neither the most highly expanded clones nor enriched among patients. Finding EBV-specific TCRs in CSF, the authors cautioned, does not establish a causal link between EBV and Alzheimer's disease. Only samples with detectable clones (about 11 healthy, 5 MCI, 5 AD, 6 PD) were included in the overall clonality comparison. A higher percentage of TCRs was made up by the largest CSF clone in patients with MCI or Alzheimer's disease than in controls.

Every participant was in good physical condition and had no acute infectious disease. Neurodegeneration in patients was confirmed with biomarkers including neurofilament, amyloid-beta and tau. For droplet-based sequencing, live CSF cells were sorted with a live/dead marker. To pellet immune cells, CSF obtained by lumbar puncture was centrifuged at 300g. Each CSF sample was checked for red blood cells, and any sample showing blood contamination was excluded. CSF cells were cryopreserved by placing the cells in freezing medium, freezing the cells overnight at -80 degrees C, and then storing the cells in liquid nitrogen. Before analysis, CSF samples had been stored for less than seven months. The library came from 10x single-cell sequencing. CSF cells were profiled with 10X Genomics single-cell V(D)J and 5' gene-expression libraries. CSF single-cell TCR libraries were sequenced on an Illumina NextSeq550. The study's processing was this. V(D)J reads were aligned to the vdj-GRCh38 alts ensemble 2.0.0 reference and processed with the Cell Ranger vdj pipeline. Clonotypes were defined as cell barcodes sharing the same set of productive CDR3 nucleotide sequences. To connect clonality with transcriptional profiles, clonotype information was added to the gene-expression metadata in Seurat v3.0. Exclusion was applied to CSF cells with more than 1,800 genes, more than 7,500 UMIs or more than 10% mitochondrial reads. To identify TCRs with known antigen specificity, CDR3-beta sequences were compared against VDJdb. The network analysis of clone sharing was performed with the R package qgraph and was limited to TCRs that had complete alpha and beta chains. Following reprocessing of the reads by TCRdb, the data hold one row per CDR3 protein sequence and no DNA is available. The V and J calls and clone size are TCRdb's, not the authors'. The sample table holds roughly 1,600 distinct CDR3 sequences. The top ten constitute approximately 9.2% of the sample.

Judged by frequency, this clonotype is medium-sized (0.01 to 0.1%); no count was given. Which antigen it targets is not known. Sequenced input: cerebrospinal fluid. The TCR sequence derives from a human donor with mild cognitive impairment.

The CDR3 amino acid sequence is: CASSLGTYQPQHF. Recombination linked TRBV28 to TRBJ1-5; TCRdb proposes TRBD1, but this gene call is untestable without DNA. CDR1 and CDR2, per the germline V gene, are MDHEN and SYDVKM. The CDR3 covers 13 residues, taking in both the cysteine and the phenylalanine. Nucleotide data are not available.